The rows below give T cell receptor beta chains drawn from one sample of a study of blood T cells in healthy people across ages. TCRdb called the 5' RACE reads again in MiXCR, with one record for every CDR3 protein. The data contain over 950,000 distinct CDR3 sequences, approximately 50% of them singletons. Sequences were obtained from blood. These receptors were obtained from a woman aged 55-69 years in good health. The CDR3 runs from the conserved cysteine through the conserved F or W. A D gene is named only where the DNA matches it firmly. Where a row states a size, it is once, few, many or the class of an expanded clone; other rows omit it.

j_gene,v_gene,d_gene,abundance,CDR3nt,CDR3aa
TRBJ2-7,TRBV2,NA,NA,TGTGCCAGCAGTAACCAGGGCTACGAGCAGTACTTC,CASSNQGYEQYF
TRBJ2-7,TRBV5-1,NA,NA,TGCGCCGGCAGCCTTGATCCGGGGTACTACGAGCAGTACTTC,CAGSLDPGYYEQYF
TRBJ2-7,TRBV7-2,TRBD1,NA,TGTGCCAGCAGCGATGGACAGGGGACTTCCTACGAGCAGTACTTC,CASSDGQGTSYEQYF
TRBJ2-7,TRBV6-5,NA,NA,TGTGCCAGCAGTAGAATAGCGAGTGAGCAGTACTTC,CASSRIASEQYF
TRBJ2-5,TRBV28,TRBD2,NA,TGTGCCAGCAGTTTTGGAACTAGCGGGAGCCAAGAGACCCAGTACTTC,CASSFGTSGSQETQYF
TRBJ2-7,TRBV4-1,TRBD2,NA,TGCGCCAGCAGCCAAGAAGGGGCGGGGGGAGCCTACGAGCAGTACTTC,CASSQEGAGGAYEQYF
TRBJ2-7,TRBV5-6,NA,NA,TGTGCCAGCAGCCCGGGACTCCCCCGCTACGAGCAGTACTTC,CASSPGLPRYEQYF
TRBJ1-2,TRBV28,NA,NA,TGTGCCAGCAGTAGGTCGTGGGGCTACACCTTC,CASSRSWGYTF
TRBJ2-7,TRBV27,NA,NA,TGTGCCAGCAGTTTAAATCCAGCGGCCTCCTACGAGCAGTACTTC,CASSLNPAASYEQYF
TRBJ2-2,TRBV29-1,NA,few,TGCAGCTTCGTAAGGGGGGCCGGGGAGCTGTTTTTT,CSFVRGAGELFF
TRBJ1-5,TRBV20-1,NA,few,TGCAGTGCTAGAGATCGGTACCGATACAATCAGCCCCAGCATTTT,CSARDRYRYNQPQHF
TRBJ2-1,TRBV20-1,NA,few,TGCAGTGCTAGCAGCAATGGAAATGAGCAGTTCTTC,CSASSNGNEQFF
TRBJ2-1,TRBV20-1,NA,few,TGCAGTGCTCCCCGCGGGGGCCCGGGGAATGAGCAGTTCTTC,CSAPRGGPGNEQFF
TRBJ2-1,TRBV20-1,NA,few,TGCAGTGCTCAAAGCGGCACCCACAATGAGCAGTTCTTC,CSAQSGTHNEQFF
TRBJ2-2,TRBV14,NA,NA,TGTGCCAGCAGCCAAGATTGGGGAGGGAACACCGGGGAGCTGTTTTTT,CASSQDWGGNTGELFF
TRBJ2-2,TRBV12-3/TRBV12-4,NA,NA,TGTGCCAGCAGTTTCCGAGCCGACACCGGGGAGCTGTTTTTT,CASSFRADTGELFF
TRBJ2-5,TRBV3-1,TRBD2,NA,TGTGCCAGCAGCCCTCAGGGACTAGCGGGAGTTAGCAAAGAGACCCAGTACTTC,CASSPQGLAGVSKETQYF
TRBJ2-7,TRBV7-8,TRBD1,NA,TGTGCCAGCAGGCCCCTCGGCGGACAGGGGGATTTATACTACGAGCAGTACTTC,CASRPLGGQGDLYYEQYF
TRBJ2-7,TRBV28,NA,many,TGTGCCAGCCTGAATGATGGCGCCTACGAGCAGTACTTC,CASLNDGAYEQYF
TRBJ1-2,TRBV28,NA,once,TGTGCCAGCAGTTTCGCGGGAGGGAACTATGGCTACACCTTC,CASSFAGGNYGYTF
TRBJ2-7,TRBV7-8,TRBD2,NA,TGTGCCAGCAGCTTAACGAGCGGGAGTGGTCAGCAGTACTTC,CASSLTSGSGQQYF
TRBJ1-6,TRBV27,NA,few,TGTGCCAGCAGCAACAGTTTCAACTATAATTCACCCCTCCACTTT,CASSNSFNYNSPLHF
TRBJ2-7,TRBV20-1,TRBD2,few,TGCAGTGCTCACTCGGGAGGCGGGAGGAGGGACGAGCAGTACTTC,CSAHSGGGRRDEQYF
TRBJ2-3,TRBV28,TRBD2,NA,TGTGCCAGCAGAGTAGCGGGATTATGGGATACGCAGTATTTT,CASRVAGLWDTQYF
TRBJ2-5,TRBV12-3/TRBV12-4,TRBD2,few,TGTGCCAGCAGATACGGGACTAGCGGGAGGAAGACCCAGTACTTC,CASRYGTSGRKTQYF
TRBJ2-7,TRBV9,TRBD1,NA,TGTGCCAGCAGCCCGGGACAGCGTCTCCACGAGCAGTACTTC,CASSPGQRLHEQYF
TRBJ2-5,TRBV15,TRBD2,many,TGTGCCACCTCGTACGGACTAGCGGCAGAGACCCAGTACTTC,CATSYGLAAETQYF
TRBJ2-7,TRBV20-1,TRBD2,NA,TGCAGTGCTAGAGATCGCCTAGCGGAAAACTACGAGCAGTACTTC,CSARDRLAENYEQYF
TRBJ1-4,TRBV15,TRBD1,NA,TGTGCCACCAGCAGGAGAGGGGGCGCTTCGTCTAATGAAAAACTGTTTTTT,CATSRRGGASSNEKLFF
TRBJ1-5,TRBV4-1,TRBD1,NA,TGCGCCAGCAGCCAAGATCAGGGACAGGGACGGCCCCAGCATTTT,CASSQDQGQGRPQHF
TRBJ2-7,TRBV9,NA,NA,TGTGCCAGCAGCGTAGTGGGGAGGCGGCCCTACGAGCAGTACTTC,CASSVVGRRPYEQYF
TRBJ2-3,TRBV7-3,NA,few,TGTGCCAGCAGCTTCCAGGGCGAAGCTAGCACAGATACGCAGTATTTT,CASSFQGEASTDTQYF
TRBJ2-5,TRBV5-8,NA,few,TGTGCCAGCAGCTTGCGGGCGGTCCAAGAGACCCAGTACTTC,CASSLRAVQETQYF
TRBJ2-7,TRBV4-1,TRBD1,few,TGCGCCAGCAGCCACGGGACAGGGGGCACCTACGAGCAGTACTTC,CASSHGTGGTYEQYF
TRBJ2-5,TRBV28,NA,few,TGTGCCAGCAGTACCCTCGCGATCCAAGAGACCCAGTACTTC,CASSTLAIQETQYF
TRBJ1-2,TRBV6-6,NA,NA,TGTGCCAGCAGGCCTGCTACAGGGAGCTATGGCTACACCTTC,CASRPATGSYGYTF
TRBJ2-4,TRBV20-1,TRBD2,few,TGCAGTGCTAGACATAGCGGGAGGCCCTATGAGCAGTACTTC,CSARHSGRPYEQYF
TRBJ2-3,TRBV9,TRBD2,NA,TGTGCCAGCAGCGTAGTTCCTAGCGGGATAGGAGATACGCAGTATTTT,CASSVVPSGIGDTQYF
TRBJ2-3,TRBV20-1,NA,NA,TGCAGTGCACCCGGCCCGTATACAGATACGCAGTATTTT,CSAPGPYTDTQYF
TRBJ2-1,TRBV9,NA,few,TGTGCCAGCAGCGTAGCTTTTGGCGGAAGCTCCTACAATGAGCAGTTCTTC,CASSVAFGGSSYNEQFF
TRBJ2-7,TRBV20-1,NA,NA,TGCAGTGACGTCATTCAGACTTACGAGCAGTACTTC,CSDVIQTYEQYF